This T cell receptor (beta chain) was observed in a study of blood T cell repertoires in COVID-19. Study details: Sites across the United States, Italy and Spain contributed samples from acute and convalescent COVID-19. PBMCs, B-cell-depleted T cells, or T cells provided the cDNA or gDNA that made up the material.

As handled by the study authors: It was from reference gene primer amplification that nucleated cell counts were estimated. The protocol was immunoSEQ multiplex PCR, while the TCRdb copy is restricted to in-frame clones and leaves out a portion. That table is the source of V, J and clone size, and D and trimming were worked out from the DNA. Found here are around 72,000 clones, nearly 90% of them singletons; the top ten hold 25% to 35%. Sequencing used peripheral blood. This receptor was obtained from a middle-aged man with acute or convalescent COVID-19.

The CDR3: CASSRAGVHEQYF. The CDR3 nucleotides read TGTGCCAGCAGCCGGGCGGGGGTCCACGAGCAGTACTTC. V and J are TRBV3-1 (or the pseudogene TRBV3-2) and TRBJ2-7, with 7 bases that match TRBD2. The CDR3 has 13 amino acids. The junction had 5 bases not matched to a gene; V was cut back by 4 bases and J by 5 bases. CDR1 and CDR2 from the germline V gene are LGHDT and YNNKEL (reference sequence).